This T cell receptor (beta chain) was documented in a study of T cell responses to AZD1222 COVID-19 vaccine. Study-level findings and limits: Among the donors, most were white British and more were female, and clonal diversity was possibly underestimated.

Comment on this clone: What it binds is unknown.

Method: immunoSEQ multiplex PCR; TCRdb's copy keeps in-frame clones and lacks some. Of 150,000 or so clones in the sample, 90% to 95% were seen once. The clonotype was recovered from an adult who received the AZD1222 COVID-19 vaccine. The sample in question was peripheral blood, obtained 28 days after the second AZD1222 dose.

CDR3 region: CASSFARSTDTQYF. The CDR3, as DNA: TGTGCCAGCAGTTTTGCACGATCCACAGATACGCAGTATTTT. The rearrangement uses TRBV27 and TRBJ2-3; the D is unclear. With 3 bases removed from V and 2 bases from J, the gap between germline ends came to 9 bases. In germline, CDR1 is MNHEY, CDR2 SMNVEV (reference sequence). The CDR3 has 14 amino acids.